This T cell receptor beta chain came from a study of cytomegalovirus exposure and HLA in healthy donors. For this clone: Its target is not known.

Findings of the study overall: A later analysis revealed that TCR association rates differed between HLA loci, peaking at DRB1 and bottoming out at HLA-C. For presence/absence analyses, sequencing depth was assumed to be roughly uniform across donors. It was shown in a later analysis that HLA-associated TCR beta chains were more clonally expanded than other, equally common chains.

PCR involved 60 Vbeta and 13 Jbeta primers. Some clones are missing from TCRdb's copy, which holds only in-frame ones; the method was immunoSEQ multiplex PCR. The profile shows about 98,000 clones, about three quarters of them singletons. The sample taken for sequencing was PBMCs. The source is a man between 60 and 75 years old in good health and CMV-seropositive.

The CDR3 DNA reads as TGTGCCAGCAGCACCTGGTCCGAGACAGGGCATTACGAGCAGTACTTC. This codes for CASSTWSETGHYEQYF. The genes are TRBV7-9 and TRBJ2-7; TRBD1 matches 7 bases. Losses at the gene ends were 5 bases for V and 4 bases for J; bases not matched to a gene: 14. Germline V gene lookup returns CDR1 SEHNR and CDR2 FQNEAQ (reference sequence). There are 16 residues in the CDR3.